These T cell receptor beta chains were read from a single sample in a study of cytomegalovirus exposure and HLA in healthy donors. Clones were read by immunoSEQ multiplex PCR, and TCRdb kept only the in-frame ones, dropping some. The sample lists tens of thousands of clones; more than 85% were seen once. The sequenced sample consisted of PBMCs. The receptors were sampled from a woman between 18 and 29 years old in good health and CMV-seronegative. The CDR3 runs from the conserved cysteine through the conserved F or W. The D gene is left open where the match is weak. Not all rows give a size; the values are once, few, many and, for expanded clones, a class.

cdr3_nt: TGCGCCAGCAGCTTGGGACTAGCGGGAGTCTGGACAGATACGCAGTATTTT
cdr3_aa: CASSLGLAGVWTDTQYF
j_call: TRBJ2-3
d_call: TRBD2
clone_size: .
v_call: TRBV5-1

cdr3_nt: TGCGCCACCGGTGAGCGGGAGGGCCATGGCACAGATACGCAGTATTTT
cdr3_aa: CATGEREGHGTDTQYF
j_call: TRBJ2-3
d_call: TRBD2
clone_size: .
v_call: TRBV5-1

cdr3_nt: TGTGCCAGCAGCCAACAGGGGGCCGGGGAGCTGTTTTTT
cdr3_aa: CASSQQGAGELFF
j_call: TRBJ2-2
d_call: TRBD1
clone_size: .
v_call: TRBV7-2

cdr3_nt: TGTGCCAGCAGCCCCAGCGGGGGGGCGTACAATGAGCAGTTCTTC
cdr3_aa: CASSPSGGAYNEQFF
j_call: TRBJ2-1
d_call: TRBD2
clone_size: .
v_call: TRBV7-3

cdr3_nt: TGTGCCAGCAGCTTAGTGGTGGGGAGGGGCTACAATGAGCAGTTCTTC
cdr3_aa: CASSLVVGRGYNEQFF
j_call: TRBJ2-1
d_call: TRBD2
clone_size: .
v_call: TRBV7-2

cdr3_nt: TGTGCCAGCAGTCCCCCGGGACAAGAGACCCAGTACTTC
cdr3_aa: CASSPPGQETQYF
j_call: TRBJ2-5
d_call: .
clone_size: once
v_call: TRBV6-5

cdr3_nt: TGTGCCAGCAGCGACGGGGGTTACACTGAAGCTTTCTTT
cdr3_aa: CASSDGGYTEAFF
j_call: TRBJ1-1
d_call: .
clone_size: .
v_call: TRBV7-2

cdr3_nt: TGTGCCAGCAGCGTCGGGGGGGGGATTGGAGATACGCAGTATTTT
cdr3_aa: CASSVGGGIGDTQYF
j_call: TRBJ2-3
d_call: TRBD2
clone_size: .
v_call: TRBV9

cdr3_nt: TGTGCCAGCAGAACCTACTACGAGCAGTACTTC
cdr3_aa: CASRTYYEQYF
j_call: TRBJ2-7
d_call: .
clone_size: .
v_call: TRBV6-1

cdr3_nt: TGCGCCAGCAGCCCTATAGCGGGGGGGCCAGATGAGCAGTTCTTC
cdr3_aa: CASSPIAGGPDEQFF
j_call: TRBJ2-1
d_call: TRBD2
clone_size: .
v_call: TRBV4-1

cdr3_nt: TGTGCCAGTAGTGTAGCGGGGAGGTACGAGCAGTACTTC
cdr3_aa: CASSVAGRYEQYF
j_call: TRBJ2-7
d_call: TRBD2
clone_size: .
v_call: TRBV19

cdr3_nt: TGTGCCAGCAGCCTTACAGGAATTGAAGCTTTCTTT
cdr3_aa: CASSLTGIEAFF
j_call: TRBJ1-1
d_call: .
clone_size: .
v_call: TRBV14

cdr3_nt: TGCGCCAGCAGCTTGGGAATTACTGGTAGCGGGGGGACCACCTACAATGAGCAGTTCTTC
cdr3_aa: CASSLGITGSGGTTYNEQFF
j_call: TRBJ2-1
d_call: TRBD2
clone_size: .
v_call: TRBV5-1

cdr3_nt: TGTGCCAGCAGTAATCAGGGGGCGGGCTACACCTTC
cdr3_aa: CASSNQGAGYTF
j_call: TRBJ1-2
d_call: TRBD1
clone_size: .
v_call: TRBV6-5

cdr3_nt: TGTGCCAGCAGCTTGATTGGGACAAGACAAGAGACCCAGTACTTC
cdr3_aa: CASSLIGTRQETQYF
j_call: TRBJ2-5
d_call: .
clone_size: .
v_call: TRBV5-5

cdr3_nt: TGTGCCAGTAGTCCCCAATCCCGTGGCCACGACATTCAGTACTTC
cdr3_aa: CASSPQSRGHDIQYF
j_call: TRBJ2-4
d_call: .
clone_size: .
v_call: TRBV19